What follows are 29 T cell receptor beta chains derived from one specimen sequenced in a study of T cell changes during pregnancy in multiple sclerosis. Clones were read by immunoSEQ multiplex PCR, and TCRdb kept only the in-frame ones, dropping some. The sample lists tens of thousands of clones, about 91% occurring once. Sequenced here: CD8+ T cells from peripheral blood mononuclear cells, sampled in the second trimester of pregnancy. The receptors stem from a female donor with multiple sclerosis, enrolled in a pregnancy study.

The chain carries TRBV19 and TRBJ2-7, with 7 bases identical to TRBD1. The CDR3 runs to 13 residues. V gave up 5 bases and J gave up 4 bases; unmatched junction bases: 5. CDR1 and CDR2 from the germline V gene are LNHDA and SQIVND (reference sequence). In nucleotides, the CDR3 is TGTGCCAGTAGTCACAGGGGAAGGTACGAGCAGTACTTC. It yields the protein CASSHRGRYEQYF.

The V call is TRBV5-1, the J call TRBJ2-7, with 10 bases aligning to TRBD1. CDR1 and CDR2 from the germline V gene are SGHRS and YFSETQ. J gave up 2 bases and V 4 bases, and 6 bases lay outside the gene matches. The CDR3 consists of 15 residues. The DNA for the CDR3 is TGCGCCAGCAGCCTGGACAGGGGGATGACCTACGAGCAGTACTTC. Amino acids: CASSLDRGMTYEQYF.

The rearrangement links TRBV7-6 to TRBJ1-1; D not certain. Germline-derived CDR1 and CDR2 are SGHVS and FNYEAQ. This CDR3 region has 15 residues. V was cut by 5 bases and J by 1 base, with 14 bases left in between. CDR3 amino acids: CASSPFVERNTEAFF. The CDR3 DNA follows: TGTGCCAGCAGCCCCTTTGTGGAGCGGAACACTGAAGCTTTCTTT.

This sequence joins TRBV6-5 and TRBJ1-1; D possibly corresponds to TRBD1 (6 bases). This CDR3 has 12 amino acids. Looked up from germline, CDR1 is MNHEY and CDR2 is SVGAGI. The V end lost 8 bases, the J end lost 11 bases, and 18 bases lay between the germline ends. CDR3 loop: CASSTGYTEAFF. The CDR3 region has the DNA TGTGCCAGCTCAACAGGGTACACGGAGGCTTTCTTT.

This chain connects TRBV7-6 to TRBJ2-1; 7 bases line up with TRBD2. CDR1 is SGHVS and CDR2 is FNYEAQ in the germline V gene. The CDR3 extends over 15 amino acids. V shed 4 bases and J 2 bases; nucleotides not matched to a gene: 5. In DNA, the CDR3 is TGTGCCAGCAGCTATACGAGCGGGGCCTACAATGAGCAGTTCTTC. It codes for CASSYTSGAYNEQFF.

This rearrangement joins TRBV13 to TRBJ1-2; 12 bases are shared with TRBD1. CDR1 is PRHDT and CDR2 is FYEKMQ in the germline V gene (reference sequence). The CDR3 totals 18 residues. Trimming took 5 bases from V and 3 from J; bases not matched to a gene: 13. CDR3 in DNA: TGTGCCAGCAGCCACGAAACCGGGACAGGGGGCCTGGACTATGGCTACACCTTC. Its protein product is CASSHETGTGGLDYGYTF.

CDR3 loop: CASSLKQGFTYNEQFF. CDR3 DNA sequence: TGCGCCAGCAGCCTTAAGCAGGGGTTCACCTACAATGAGCAGTTCTTC. The chain recombines TRBV4-3 with TRBJ2-1; tentative D call: TRBD1 (6 bases). Trimming shortened V by 4 bases and J by 2 bases, and 15 bases separated the two germline ends. This CDR3 is built from 16 residues. Looked up from germline, CDR1 is LGHNA and CDR2 is YSLEER.

This clone was seen a single time. The V call is TRBV11-2, the J call TRBJ1-2; D might be TRBD1 (6 bases). V shed 4 bases and J shed 4 bases, with 25 bases lying between them. Germline V gene data show CDR1 as SGHAT and CDR2 as FQNNGV. CDR3 size: 18 residues. CDR3 bases: TGTGCCAGCAGCTCCCCCAGGGGAGGGTACAGCTCAATCTATGGCTACACCTTC. Amino acids: CASSSPRGGYSSIYGYTF.

The J gene is TRBJ1-2, the V gene TRBV7-6, with 9 bases lining up with TRBD1. The CDR3 runs 15 residues. Germline V gene data show CDR1 as SGHVS and CDR2 as FNYEAQ. Trimming cost V 5 bases and J 1 base; bases outside gene matches: 5. The CDR3 DNA sequence: TGTGCCAGCAGCGATGGGACAGGGATTAACTATGGCTACACCTTC. This codes for CASSDGTGINYGYTF.

The rearrangement joins TRBV5-8 to TRBJ1-1, with 7 positions matching TRBD1. V lost 0 bases and J lost 0; bases outside the gene matches: 8. From germline, CDR1 is SGHTS and CDR2 YDEGEE. CDR3 length equals 17 residues. The CDR3 DNA is TGTGCCAGCAGCTTGGGTGGACAGGTTGGCATGAACACTGAAGCTTTCTTT. Amino acids: CASSLGGQVGMNTEAFF.

The chain joins TRBV19 to TRBJ1-4; 9 nucleotides align to TRBD1. The CDR3 consists of 13 residues. Germline CDR1 is LNHDA and CDR2 is SQIVND (reference sequence). Trimming cost V 9 bases and J 7 bases; bases outside gene matches: 6. The CDR3 is CASEGQGSEKLFF. The CDR3 DNA follows: TGTGCCAGCGAGGGACAGGGCTCTGAAAAACTGTTTTTT.

V gene TRBV19 combines with J gene TRBJ2-3, with 9 bases lining up with TRBD2. Germline loops: CDR1 LNHDA, CDR2 SQIVND (reference sequence). The CDR3 contains 15 residues. With V trimmed by 4 bases and J by 7 bases, 9 bases remained unmatched. CDR3 DNA sequence: TGTGCCAGTAGTAACCCAACTAGCGGGCCGAATACGCAGTATTTT. Amino acids: CASSNPTSGPNTQYF. Together with reference TRBV19 and TRBJ2-3, the CDR3 gives the full variable domain: DGGITQSPKYLFRKEGQNVTLSCEQNLNHDAMYWYRQDPGQGLRLIYYSQIVNDFQKGDIAEGYSVSREKKESFPLTVTSAQKNPTAFYLCASSNPTSGPNTQYFGPGTRLTVL.

This chain uses TRBV9 with TRBJ2-7, with 11 nucleotides matching TRBD1. This CDR3 contains 16 residues. The junction had 6 bases not matched to a gene; V was cut back by 2 bases and J by 2 bases. Germline assignment: CDR1 SGDLS and CDR2 YYNGEE. CDR3 residues: CASSVTAGQGAYEQYF. The CDR3 bases are TGTGCCAGCAGCGTCACGGCGGGACAGGGGGCCTACGAGCAGTACTTC.

The CDR3 DNA reads TGTGCCAGCACCCGCCAGGGGAACACTGAAGCTTTCTTT. It yields the protein CASTRQGNTEAFF. V is TRBV6-6 and J is TRBJ1-1; D may be TRBD1 (5 bases). The CDR3 has 13 amino acids. The V gene lost 7 bases and the J gene lost 1 base, with 10 bases spanning the gap. Germline assignment: CDR1 MNHNY and CDR2 SVGAGI (reference sequence).

The chain employs TRBV29-1 and TRBJ2-1; perhaps TRBD2 as D (6 bases). The CDR3 consists of 12 residues. V dropped 5 bases and J dropped 5 bases, with 10 bases sitting between them. The germline CDR1 and CDR2 sequences are SQVTM and ANQGSEA. CDR3 protein: CSVLGLDNEQFF. The CDR3 nucleotides read TGCAGCGTTCTGGGACTTGACAATGAGCAGTTCTTC.

This clone came up once. The V gene is TRBV15, the J gene TRBJ1-2; the match to TRBD1 covers 7 bases. Per the germline V gene, CDR1 is LNHNV and CDR2 is YYDKDF (reference sequence). After removal of 0 bases from V and 6 bases from J, the junction contained 4 bases not matched to a gene. This CDR3 is 14 amino acids long. CDR3 sequence reads: CATSRDLTGDGYTF. In nucleotides, the CDR3 is TGTGCCACCAGCAGAGATCTAACAGGGGATGGCTACACCTTC.

Written as DNA, the CDR3 is TGTGCCAGCAGCTTAAACAGGGGCTCCGGAAACACCATATATTTT. This gives the protein CASSLNRGSGNTIYF. The chain combines TRBV5-8 with TRBJ1-3, with 7 bases that match TRBD1. Germline CDR1 SGHTS, CDR2 YDEGEE. V dropped 2 bases and J dropped 4; count of bases not matched to a gene: 6. The CDR3 is 15 amino acids.

The chain recombines TRBV9 with TRBJ2-1; TRBD2 matches at 11 bases. This CDR3 is built from 14 residues. Germline lookup yields CDR1 SGDLS and CDR2 YYNGEE. V gave up 2 bases and J gave up 5 bases; unmatched junction bases: 0. As DNA, the CDR3 is TGTGCCAGCAGCGTTAGCGGGGGGGACAATGAGCAGTTCTTC. Its protein is CASSVSGGDNEQFF.

This clone was picked up a small number of times. This rearrangement joins TRBV4-2 to TRBJ1-1, with 7 bases fitting TRBD1. V lost 1 base, J lost 10 bases, and 3 bases stayed unmatched. The length of the CDR3 is 12 residues. The germline V gene encodes CDR1 LGHNA and CDR2 YNFKEQ. Written as DNA, the CDR3 is TGTGCCAGCAGCCAAGGACAGGGTGGAGCTTTCTTT. This translates into CASSQGQGGAFF.

The DNA for the CDR3 is TGTGCCACCAGCCGGGAGGCAGTAGGTTTTCGAGATGGCTACACCTTC. Residues: CATSREAVGFRDGYTF. V and J are TRBV15 and TRBJ1-2, with D unresolved. The CDR3 loop spans 16 amino acids. The germline V and J ends were trimmed by 5 bases and 6 bases, with 22 bases remaining between them. Looked up from germline, CDR1 is LNHNV and CDR2 is YYDKDF (reference sequence).

The rearrangement links TRBV4-3 to TRBJ2-3; 8 nucleotides agree with TRBD1. Germline lookup yields CDR1 LGHNA and CDR2 YSLEER. The junction had 6 bases not matched to a gene; V was cut back by 4 bases and J by 3 bases. The CDR3 sequence is 15 residues long. The CDR3 DNA sequence: TGCGCCAGCAGCCCGGGGACAGGCTGGACAGATACGCAGTATTTT. Translated: CASSPGTGWTDTQYF.

This sequence joins TRBV7-6 and TRBJ2-5; tentative D call: TRBD2 (6 bases). V was cut by 4 bases and J by 4 bases, with 13 bases left in between. Germline loops: CDR1 SGHVS, CDR2 FNYEAQ. This CDR3 comprises 14 residues. CDR3 protein: CASSSVGGTETQYF. DNA of the CDR3: TGTGCCAGCAGCTCAGTAGGCGGGACAGAGACCCAGTACTTC.

The V and J genes are TRBV6-1 and TRBJ1-2; 8 bases are a match to TRBD1. Germline assignment: CDR1 MNHNS and CDR2 SASEGT. The CDR3 length is 15 residues. Germline trimming cut 6 bases from V and 0 bases from J; bases unmatched to any gene: 6. The CDR3 DNA reads as TGTGCCAGCAGAACAGGGGGGGGACCTAACTATGGCTACACCTTC. Translated, it gives CASRTGGGPNYGYTF.

The V gene is TRBV19, the J gene TRBJ1-5; D uncertain. This CDR3 is built from 14 residues. The V gene's germline CDR1 is LNHDA and CDR2 SQIVND (reference sequence). Trimming pared 3 bases from V and 5 bases from J, leaving 11 bases between. The CDR3 sequence is CASSMNGYDQPQHF. CDR3 DNA: TGTGCCAGTAGTATGAACGGTTATGATCAGCCCCAGCATTTT.

The chain uses TRBV7-3 and TRBJ2-2; a possible D gene is TRBD1 (6 bases). Looked up from germline, CDR1 is SGHTA and CDR2 is FQGTGA. The CDR3 consists of 15 residues. Trimming shortened V by 5 bases and J by 5 bases, and 15 bases separated the two germline ends. CDR3: CASSLGTSETGELFF. Written as DNA, the CDR3 is TGTGCCAGCAGCCTCGGGACAAGCGAGACCGGGGAGCTGTTTTTT.

The V and J genes are TRBV5-5 and TRBJ2-3; TRBD2 matches at 11 bases. J lost 6 bases, V lost 5 bases, and 8 bases had no gene match. Germline V lookup: CDR1 SGHKS, CDR2 YYEKEE (reference sequence). CDR3 size: 15 residues. CDR3 sequence reads: CASSPLAGARDTQYF. The CDR3 nucleotides are TGTGCCAGCAGTCCACTAGCGGGGGCCAGGGATACGCAGTATTTT.

This rearrangement joins TRBV6-1 to TRBJ2-7; D is perhaps TRBD2 (5 bases). V lost 8 bases and J lost 7, with 9 bases in between. The CDR3 has 10 amino acids. Germline V lookup: CDR1 MNHNS, CDR2 SASEGT. For the CDR3, the DNA is TGTGCCAGCGGGCAGCGGGAGCAGTACTTC. Amino acid sequence: CASGQREQYF.

The V call is TRBV4-1, the J call TRBJ2-4; 7 bases line up with TRBD2. The ends lost 0 bases at V and 7 bases at J; junction bases unmatched: 6. Germline V gene data show CDR1 as MGHRA and CDR2 as YSYEKL. This CDR3 comprises 15 residues. DNA for the CDR3: TGCGCCAGCAGCCAAGATCCCAGCGGGGTGAACATTCAGTACTTC. It codes for CASSQDPSGVNIQYF.

This chain uses TRBV7-9 with TRBJ2-7; 8 positions agree with TRBD1. The CDR3 runs 14 residues. V lost 3 bases to trimming and J lost 3 bases; unmatched junction nucleotides: 4. Germline CDR1 and CDR2: SEHNR and FQNEAQ (reference sequence). CDR3: CASSLTGVVYEQYF. The CDR3, as DNA: TGTGCCAGCAGCTTGACAGGGGTGGTCTACGAGCAGTACTTC.